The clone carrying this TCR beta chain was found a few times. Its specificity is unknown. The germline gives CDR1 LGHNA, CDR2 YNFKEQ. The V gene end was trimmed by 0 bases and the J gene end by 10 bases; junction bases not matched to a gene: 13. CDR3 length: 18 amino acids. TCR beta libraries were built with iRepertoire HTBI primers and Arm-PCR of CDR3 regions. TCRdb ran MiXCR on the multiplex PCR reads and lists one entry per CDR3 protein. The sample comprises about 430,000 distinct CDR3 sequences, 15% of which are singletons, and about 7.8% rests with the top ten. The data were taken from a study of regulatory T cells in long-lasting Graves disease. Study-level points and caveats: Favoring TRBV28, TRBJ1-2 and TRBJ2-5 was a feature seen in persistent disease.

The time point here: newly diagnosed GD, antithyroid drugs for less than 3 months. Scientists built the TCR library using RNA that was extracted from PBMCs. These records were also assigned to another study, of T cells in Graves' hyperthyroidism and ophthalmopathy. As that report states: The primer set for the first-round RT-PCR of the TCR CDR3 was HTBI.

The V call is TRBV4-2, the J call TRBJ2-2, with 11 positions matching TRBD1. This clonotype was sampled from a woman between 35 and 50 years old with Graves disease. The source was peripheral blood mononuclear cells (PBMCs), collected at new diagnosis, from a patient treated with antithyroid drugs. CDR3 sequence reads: CASSQEVLAGQGDAELFF. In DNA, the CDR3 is TGTGCCAGCAGCCAAGAGGTTTTGGCGGGACAGGGGGATGCGGAGCTGTTTTTT.